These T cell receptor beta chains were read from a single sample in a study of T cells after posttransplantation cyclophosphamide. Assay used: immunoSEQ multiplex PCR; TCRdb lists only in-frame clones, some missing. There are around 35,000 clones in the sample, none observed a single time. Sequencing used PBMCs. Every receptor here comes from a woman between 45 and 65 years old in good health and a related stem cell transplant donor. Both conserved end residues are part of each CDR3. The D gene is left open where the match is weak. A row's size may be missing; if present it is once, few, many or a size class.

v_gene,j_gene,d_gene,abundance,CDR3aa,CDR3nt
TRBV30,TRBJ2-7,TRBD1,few,CAWSSPSTGAYEQYF,TGTGCCTGGAGTTCACCCTCGACAGGGGCCTACGAGCAGTACTTC
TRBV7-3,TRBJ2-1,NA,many,CASSPQGNTIHNEQFF,TGTGCCAGCTCACCCCAGGGGAACACAATTCACAATGAGCAGTTCTTC
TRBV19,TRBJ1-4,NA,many,CASTQNNEKLFF,TGTGCCAGTACACAGAATAATGAAAAACTGTTTTTT
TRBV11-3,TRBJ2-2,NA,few,CASRLEAPGGELFF,TGTGCAAGTCGCTTAGAAGCACCGGGGGGGGAGCTGTTTTTT
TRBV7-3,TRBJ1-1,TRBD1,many,CASSSTGQGTEAFF,TGTGCCAGCAGCTCCACGGGACAGGGAACTGAAGCTTTCTTT
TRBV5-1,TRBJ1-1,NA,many,CASSFQTANTEAFF,TGCGCCAGCAGCTTCCAGACAGCAAACACTGAAGCTTTCTTT
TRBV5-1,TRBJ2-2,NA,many,CASSLAVDPQGAGELFF,TGCGCCAGCAGCTTGGCCGTAGATCCCCAGGGCGCCGGGGAGCTGTTTTTT
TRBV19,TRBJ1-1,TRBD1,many,CASSIVPGQVWDTEAFF,TGTGCCAGTAGTATTGTACCGGGACAGGTTTGGGACACTGAAGCTTTCTTT
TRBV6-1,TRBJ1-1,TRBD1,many,CASTHRGNTEAFF,TGTGCCAGCACCCACAGGGGGAACACTGAAGCTTTCTTT
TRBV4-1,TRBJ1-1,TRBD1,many,CASSREAGTGVYGTEAFF,TGCGCCAGCAGCCGGGAGGCGGGGACAGGGGTTTACGGCACTGAAGCTTTCTTT
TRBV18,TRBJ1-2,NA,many,CASSPDFVGGPLGGYTF,TGTGCCAGCTCACCAGATTTTGTAGGCGGCCCCTTAGGTGGCTACACCTTC
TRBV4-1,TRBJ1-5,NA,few,CASSRLQISNQPQHF,TGCGCCAGCAGCCGACTACAGATTAGCAATCAGCCCCAGCATTTT
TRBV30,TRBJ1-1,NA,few,CASRSAFTEAFF,TGTGCCTCCAGAAGTGCTTTTACTGAAGCTTTCTTT
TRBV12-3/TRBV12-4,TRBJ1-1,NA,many,CASSLLVISRNTEAFF,TGTGCCAGCAGTTTACTAGTTATTTCCCGAAACACTGAAGCTTTCTTT
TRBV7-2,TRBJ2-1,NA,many,CASSLGGGYNEQFF,TGTGCCAGCAGCTTAGGTGGCGGATACAATGAGCAGTTCTTC
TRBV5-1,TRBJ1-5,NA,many,CASSELGIDSNQPQHF,TGCGCCAGCAGTGAGCTGGGCATAGATAGCAATCAGCCCCAGCATTTT
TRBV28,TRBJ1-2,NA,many,CASEVQGNYGYTF,TGTGCCAGCGAAGTCCAGGGAAACTATGGCTACACCTTC
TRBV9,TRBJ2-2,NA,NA,CASSPRLPNTGELFF,TGTGCCAGCAGCCCCCGACTCCCGAACACCGGGGAGCTGTTTTTT
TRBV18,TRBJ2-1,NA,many,CASSPIRDSRAGEQFF,TGTGCCAGCTCACCGATCCGGGACTCCCGAGCGGGTGAGCAGTTCTTC
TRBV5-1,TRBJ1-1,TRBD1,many,CASSFSRTGEAFF,TGCGCCAGCAGCTTTTCCAGGACAGGGGAAGCTTTCTTT
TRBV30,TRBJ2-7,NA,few,CAWSAAGRVDEQYF,TGTGCCTGGAGTGCGGCGGGTCGGGTTGACGAGCAGTACTTC
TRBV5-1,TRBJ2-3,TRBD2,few,CASSLATSGSITDTQYF,TGCGCCAGCAGCTTGGCGACTAGCGGGAGTATCACAGATACGCAGTATTTT